Listed below are T cell receptor beta chains from one sample, sequenced in a study of blood T cell repertoires in COVID-19. The protocol was immunoSEQ multiplex PCR, while the TCRdb copy is restricted to in-frame clones and leaves out a portion. The sample shows 450,000 or so clones, 75% to 90% of them seen only once. The source material was peripheral blood. The receptors derive from a young man with COVID-19, enrolled during active disease. CDR3s include the opening cysteine and the closing phenylalanine or tryptophan. D genes are given only for firm matches. Not all rows give a size; the values are once, few, many and, for expanded clones, a class.

v_gene: TRBV13
j_gene: TRBJ2-5
abundance: .
d_gene: .
CDR3aa: CASSLAAGETQYF
CDR3nt: TGTGCCAGCAGCTTGGCCGCAGGAGAGACCCAGTACTTC

v_gene: TRBV6-5
j_gene: TRBJ2-7
abundance: .
d_gene: TRBD2
CDR3aa: CASSFGTSGSYEQYF
CDR3nt: TGTGCCAGCAGTTTTGGGACTAGCGGCTCCTACGAGCAGTACTTC

v_gene: TRBV7-2
j_gene: TRBJ2-7
abundance: .
d_gene: TRBD1
CDR3aa: CASSLGPDRAYEQYF
CDR3nt: TGTGCCAGCAGCCTCGGCCCGGACAGGGCTTACGAGCAGTACTTC

v_gene: TRBV6-1
j_gene: TRBJ2-2
abundance: .
d_gene: .
CDR3aa: CASSDLPGADTGELFF
CDR3nt: TGTGCCAGCAGTGACTTACCAGGGGCGGACACCGGGGAGCTGTTTTTT

v_gene: TRBV5-1
j_gene: TRBJ2-5
abundance: once
d_gene: .
CDR3aa: CASSLGDFSRQETQYF
CDR3nt: TGCGCCAGCAGCTTGGGGGACTTCTCACGCCAAGAGACCCAGTACTTC

v_gene: TRBV5-5
j_gene: TRBJ2-5
abundance: once
d_gene: TRBD1
CDR3aa: CASSWDRAQETQYF
CDR3nt: TGTGCCAGCAGCTGGGACAGGGCTCAAGAGACCCAGTACTTC

v_gene: TRBV12-5
j_gene: TRBJ1-4
abundance: .
d_gene: .
CDR3aa: CASGLVSATNEKLFF
CDR3nt: TGTGCTAGTGGTTTGGTATCTGCAACTAATGAAAAACTGTTTTTT

v_gene: TRBV11-2
j_gene: TRBJ2-6
abundance: many
d_gene: .
CDR3aa: CASSLGRDRNSGANVLTF
CDR3nt: TGTGCCAGCAGCTTAGGGAGGGACCGCAACTCTGGGGCCAACGTCCTGACTTTC

v_gene: TRBV19
j_gene: TRBJ2-2
abundance: .
d_gene: TRBD2
CDR3aa: CASRYLAGGRNTGELFF
CDR3nt: TGTGCCAGTAGATACCTAGCGGGAGGGCGGAACACCGGGGAGCTGTTTTTT

v_gene: TRBV21-1
j_gene: TRBJ2-1
abundance: .
d_gene: .
CDR3aa: CASSKGREGEQFF
CDR3nt: TGTGCCAGCAGCAAAGGGAGGGAGGGCGAGCAGTTCTTC

v_gene: TRBV9
j_gene: TRBJ2-1
abundance: .
d_gene: .
CDR3aa: CASSAPGDNEQFF
CDR3nt: TGTGCCAGCAGCGCTCCGGGAGACAATGAGCAGTTCTTC

v_gene: TRBV3-1/TRBV3-2
j_gene: TRBJ1-2
abundance: once
d_gene: .
CDR3aa: CASSPGAYGYTF
CDR3nt: TGTGCCAGCAGCCCAGGGGCCTATGGCTACACCTTC

v_gene: TRBV18
j_gene: TRBJ1-1
abundance: .
d_gene: .
CDR3aa: CASSVGPMNTEAFF
CDR3nt: TGTGCCAGCTCCGTGGGCCCCATGAACACTGAAGCTTTCTTT

v_gene: TRBV2
j_gene: TRBJ1-2
abundance: .
d_gene: .
CDR3aa: CASTFSRAGERGYTF
CDR3nt: TGTGCCAGCACTTTTTCCCGGGCAGGGGAGAGAGGCTACACCTTC

v_gene: TRBV25-1
j_gene: TRBJ2-1
abundance: .
d_gene: TRBD1
CDR3aa: CASSAGTGGMSKQFF
CDR3nt: TGTGCCAGCAGTGCCGGGACAGGGGGGATGAGTAAGCAGTTCTTC

v_gene: TRBV19
j_gene: TRBJ1-4
abundance: few
d_gene: .
CDR3aa: CASSPRTDFPYNEKLFF
CDR3nt: TGTGCCAGTAGTCCTCGGACGGACTTTCCGTATAATGAAAAACTGTTTTTT

v_gene: TRBV7-9
j_gene: TRBJ2-1
abundance: .
d_gene: TRBD1
CDR3aa: CASRTNDRGHYNEQFF
CDR3nt: TGTGCCAGCAGAACAAACGACAGGGGGCATTACAATGAGCAGTTCTTC

v_gene: TRBV6-5
j_gene: TRBJ2-2
abundance: .
d_gene: TRBD1
CDR3aa: CASRGQFANTGELFF
CDR3nt: TGTGCCAGCAGGGGACAGTTCGCGAACACCGGGGAGCTGTTTTTT